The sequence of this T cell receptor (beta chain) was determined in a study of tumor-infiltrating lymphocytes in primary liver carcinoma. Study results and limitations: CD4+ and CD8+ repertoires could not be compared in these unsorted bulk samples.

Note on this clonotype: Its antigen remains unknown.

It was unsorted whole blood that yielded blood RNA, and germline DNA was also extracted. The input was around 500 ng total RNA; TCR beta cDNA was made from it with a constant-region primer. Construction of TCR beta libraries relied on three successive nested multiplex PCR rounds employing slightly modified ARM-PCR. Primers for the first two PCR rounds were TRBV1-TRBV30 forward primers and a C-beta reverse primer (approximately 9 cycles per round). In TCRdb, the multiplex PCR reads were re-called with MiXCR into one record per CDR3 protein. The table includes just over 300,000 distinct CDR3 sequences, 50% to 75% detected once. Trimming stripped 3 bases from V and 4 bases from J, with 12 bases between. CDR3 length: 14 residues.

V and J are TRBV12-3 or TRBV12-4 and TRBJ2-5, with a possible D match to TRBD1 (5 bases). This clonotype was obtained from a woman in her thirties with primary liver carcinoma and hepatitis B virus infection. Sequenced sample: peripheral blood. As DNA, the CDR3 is TGTGCCAGCAGTTTTGCCAGGGTAGGAGAGACCCAGTACTTC. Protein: CASSFARVGETQYF.